Listed below are T cell receptor beta chains from one sample, sequenced in a study of T cell responses to AZD1222 COVID-19 vaccine. Some clones are missing from TCRdb's copy, which holds only in-frame ones; the method was immunoSEQ multiplex PCR. The data show tens of thousands of clones, nearly 90% seen once. The input for sequencing was peripheral blood, taken 28 days after the second AZD1222 dose. The receptor source for this set is an adult who received the AZD1222 COVID-19 vaccine. Both conserved end residues are part of each CDR3. Each record gives: J gene, V gene, clone size, D gene, CDR3 DNA, CDR3 protein. D genes are given only for firm matches. For some rows the clone size is stated as once, few or many, or as a class when expanded; others skip it.

>TRBJ2-3|TRBV5-8|NA|TRBD2
TGTGCCAGCAGCTTAGGACTAGCTGGTGTTGGTGATACGCAGTATTTT
CASSLGLAGVGDTQYF
>TRBJ1-1|TRBV11-2|NA|NA
TGTGCCAGCAGCTTAGTGTCGTTTCGGATGGACACTGAAGCTTTCTTT
CASSLVSFRMDTEAFF
>TRBJ2-5|TRBV27|NA|TRBD2
TGTGCCAGCAGTTTATCATATCGGACGGTAGCGGGAGAGACCCAGTACTTC
CASSLSYRTVAGETQYF
>TRBJ1-4|TRBV18|NA|NA
TGTGCCAGCTCGCCGTCGGAGGCGAATGAAAAACTGTTTTTT
CASSPSEANEKLFF
>TRBJ2-7|TRBV19|NA|NA
TGTGCCAGTAGTAGGGCAGACGAGGTGGAGCAGTACTTC
CASSRADEVEQYF
>TRBJ2-1|TRBV6-2/TRBV6-3|few|NA
TGTGCCAGCAGTCCCACTTTGTTCAGCGGGTTCTTC
CASSPTLFSGFF
>TRBJ1-5|TRBV7-9|NA|NA
TGTGCCAGCAGGTCCACAGATAGCAATCAGCCCCAGCATTTT
CASRSTDSNQPQHF
>TRBJ1-1|TRBV29-1|NA|NA
TGCAGCGTTGAAGCGGCCGCAGGCACTGAAGCTTTCTTT
CSVEAAAGTEAFF
>TRBJ2-7|TRBV10-2|NA|NA
TGCGCCAGTTCCCCTAGTTTCCACGAGCAGTACTTC
CASSPSFHEQYF
>TRBJ1-1|TRBV4-2|NA|NA
TGTGCCAGCAGCCCGGGACACCAGAACACTGAAGCTTTCTTT
CASSPGHQNTEAFF
>TRBJ1-1|TRBV19|NA|NA
TGTGCCAGTAGTATAGACCTTAGACGGAGCACTGAAGCTTTCTTT
CASSIDLRRSTEAFF
>TRBJ2-5|TRBV6-5|NA|TRBD1
TGTGCCAGCATCTCCGGGACAGGGGGCGCGGAGACCCAGTACTTC
CASISGTGGAETQYF
>TRBJ1-1|TRBV6-5|NA|TRBD1
TGTGCCAGCAGAGTAACAGGGGTCACTGAAGCTTTCTTT
CASRVTGVTEAFF
>TRBJ1-3|TRBV19|NA|NA
TGTGCCAGTAGTATAGTTGGTAGCTCTGGAAACACCATATATTTT
CASSIVGSSGNTIYF
>TRBJ1-2|TRBV7-6|NA|TRBD1
TGTGCCAGCAGCTTAGAAGCGCGGACAGGGGTTAACTATGGCTACACCTTC
CASSLEARTGVNYGYTF
>TRBJ2-5|TRBV5-5|NA|TRBD1
TGTGCCAGCAGCTTACGACAGGGGGCAGAGACCCAGTACTTC
CASSLRQGAETQYF
>TRBJ2-7|TRBV6-6|NA|TRBD1
TGTGCCAGCAGTTACAAACAGGGGACCATCTACGAGCAGTACTTC
CASSYKQGTIYEQYF
>TRBJ1-5|TRBV12-3/TRBV12-4|few|NA
TGTGCCAGCAGTTTGGGGGGGGTTCGGGCCCAGCATTTT
CASSLGGVRAQHF
>TRBJ1-4|TRBV5-4|NA|NA
TGTGCCAGCAGCTTAGGTTTTCGGCAGGATAATGAAAAACTGTTTTTT
CASSLGFRQDNEKLFF
>TRBJ1-4|TRBV4-1|NA|NA
TGCGCCAGCAGCCAAGGCGGCGGGACAACTAATGAAAAACTGTTTTTT
CASSQGGGTTNEKLFF
>TRBJ2-1|TRBV19|NA|TRBD2
TGTGCCAGTAGTATTAGAACTAGCGGGAGGAATGAGCAGTTCTTC
CASSIRTSGRNEQFF
>TRBJ1-1|TRBV7-8|NA|NA
TGTGCCAGCAGCTTGTTACAGGTAACTGAAGCTTTCTTT
CASSLLQVTEAFF
>TRBJ2-2|TRBV2|NA|TRBD2
TGTGCCAGCAGAGGACTAGCGGGGTCCGTCGGGGAGCTGTTTTTT
CASRGLAGSVGELFF
>TRBJ2-1|TRBV7-9|NA|TRBD2
TGTGCCAGCAGCTTGCCCCCTCGACTAGCGGGAAGGAACAATGAGCAGTTCTTC
CASSLPPRLAGRNNEQFF
>TRBJ2-1|TRBV6-1|NA|NA
TGTGCCAGCAGTGAAATGTTAGTAGCGCCGGGGGCCAATGAGCAGTTCTTC
CASSEMLVAPGANEQFF
>TRBJ1-5|TRBV7-9|NA|NA
TGTGCCAGCAGCTTAGACGGGGAGGGAGGGCCCCAGCATTTT
CASSLDGEGGPQHF
>TRBJ1-1|TRBV12-3/TRBV12-4|NA|TRBD1
TGTGCCAGCAGTGCGGGACAGGAGCGACAGGCTTTCTTT
CASSAGQERQAFF
>TRBJ1-3|TRBV6-6|NA|TRBD1
TGTGCCAGCAGTCCCAAATACACCGGGACAGGGGCTGGAAACACCATATATTTT
CASSPKYTGTGAGNTIYF
>TRBJ1-2|TRBV6-1|once|TRBD1
TGTGCCAGCAGTGATGGCAGGGGGGACGGCTACACCTTC
CASSDGRGDGYTF
>TRBJ2-5|TRBV29-1|NA|NA
TGCAGCGTTGATATGAACGGGCAAGAGACCCAGTACTTC
CSVDMNGQETQYF
>TRBJ2-5|TRBV24-1|NA|TRBD1
TGTGCCACCAGTGATTCTGGACAGGGGGAAGAGACCCAGTACTTC
CATSDSGQGEETQYF
>TRBJ2-1|TRBV5-1|NA|TRBD2
TGCGCCAGCAGCTTGATCGCGGGAGGAGGGGTCAATGAGCAGTTCTTC
CASSLIAGGGVNEQFF